The sequence of this T cell receptor (beta chain) was determined in a study of CD8 T cells in ankylosing spondylitis. Whole-study results and caveats: Clones that were linked to disease were CD8+ and were relatively rare in peripheral blood. Disease-associated clones were reportedly significantly overrepresented in matched ankylosing spondylitis synovial fluid. Seemingly characteristic of ankylosing spondylitis blood was a TCR beta motif consisting of 7 or 8 highly homologous variants. Several of the motif variants were reported before in synovial fluid and blood from reactive arthritis.

As concerns this clonotype: Its antigen is still unknown.

The TCR beta libraries were generated through quantitative 5'-RACE incorporating molecular barcodes. TCRdb fed the 5' RACE reads into MiXCR, producing one record per CDR3 protein. This sample yields 670,000 or so distinct CDR3 sequences, of which around 20% are seen a single time; 15% to 20% belongs to the top ten. The receptor comes from a male donor with ankylosing spondylitis. Sequencing was carried out using blood, either unsorted or a sorted T cell fraction (not recorded which).

The CDR3 DNA is TGTGCCAGCAGTACCCACAGGGGGACTAGCGGGCAGCAGTTCTTC. This encodes CASSTHRGTSGQQFF. The V call is TRBV6-1, the J call TRBJ2-1; 12 bases agree with TRBD2. This CDR3 has 15 amino acids. The germline V gene encodes CDR1 MNHNS and CDR2 SASEGT. Trimming at V came to 5 bases and at J to 11 bases, leaving 10 bases not matched to a gene.